This TCR beta chain is drawn from a study of blood T cells in healthy people across ages. PCR was performed a second time for roughly 7 to 11 cycles using a sample-barcoded 5' primer and a J-beta primer mix. TCRdb fed the 5' RACE reads into MiXCR, producing one record per CDR3 protein. The repertoire includes 800,000 to 950,000 distinct CDR3 sequences, 25% to 35% of them detected once, and 9.5% to 13% sits in the top ten. These data are also associated with another study on T cells of mothers and their children. As reported in that work: Similar thymic selection effects on TCR recombination output appear in pairs, both related and unrelated.

This TCR was recovered from a woman between 40 and 55 years old in good health. Sequenced sample: blood.

CDR3 sequence reads: CASSSGTGAQPQHF. The CDR3 DNA reads as TGTGCCAGCAGCTCTGGGACAGGGGCTCAGCCCCAGCATTTT. The genes are TRBV11-2 and TRBJ1-5; TRBD1 matches 10 bases. The CDR3 has 14 residues. V gave up 4 bases and J gave up 6 bases; unmatched junction bases: 3. Germline assignment: CDR1 SGHAT and CDR2 FQNNGV.